Included here is one T cell receptor (beta chain) sequence, with context. This entry comes from a study of blood T cell repertoires in COVID-19. Background on the study: The analysed material was cDNA or gDNA that came from T cells, B-cell-depleted T cells, or PBMCs.

Enrollees, about 18 to 90 years old, lived in about two dozen US areas. Categorization into cohorts depended on clinical history that participants reported. Clones were read by immunoSEQ multiplex PCR, and TCRdb kept only the in-frame ones, dropping some. The sample includes fewer than 350,000 clones, 90% of them seen just once. Sequencing used PBMCs or T cells enriched from blood (not recorded which). The clonotype was recovered from a woman under 30 with acute COVID-19.

The CDR3, as DNA: TGCGCCAGCAGTGACCCGGGACTAGCGAATGAGCAGTTCTTC. Translation: CASSDPGLANEQFF. The chain employs TRBV10-1 and TRBJ2-1; TRBD2 matches 10 bases. CDR3 length equals 14 residues. The V and J ends lost 3 bases and 7 bases, in that order; junction bases with no gene match: 3. Per the germline V gene, CDR1 is WNHNN and CDR2 is SYGVQD (reference sequence).